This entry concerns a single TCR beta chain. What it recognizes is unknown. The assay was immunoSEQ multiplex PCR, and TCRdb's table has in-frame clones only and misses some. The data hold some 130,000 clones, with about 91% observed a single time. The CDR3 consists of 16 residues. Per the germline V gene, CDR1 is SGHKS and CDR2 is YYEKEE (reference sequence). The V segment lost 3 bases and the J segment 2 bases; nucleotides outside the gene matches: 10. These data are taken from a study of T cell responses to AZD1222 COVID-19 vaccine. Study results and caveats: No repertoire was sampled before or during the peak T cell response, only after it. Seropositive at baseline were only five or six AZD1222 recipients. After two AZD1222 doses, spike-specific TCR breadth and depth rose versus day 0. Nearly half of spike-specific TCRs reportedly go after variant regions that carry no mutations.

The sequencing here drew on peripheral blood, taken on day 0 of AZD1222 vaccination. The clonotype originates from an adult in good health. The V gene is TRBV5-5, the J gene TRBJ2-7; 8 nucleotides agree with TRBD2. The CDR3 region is CASSYPRLARTYEQYF. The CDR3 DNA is TGTGCCAGCAGCTATCCGCGACTAGCGCGAACCTACGAGCAGTACTTC.